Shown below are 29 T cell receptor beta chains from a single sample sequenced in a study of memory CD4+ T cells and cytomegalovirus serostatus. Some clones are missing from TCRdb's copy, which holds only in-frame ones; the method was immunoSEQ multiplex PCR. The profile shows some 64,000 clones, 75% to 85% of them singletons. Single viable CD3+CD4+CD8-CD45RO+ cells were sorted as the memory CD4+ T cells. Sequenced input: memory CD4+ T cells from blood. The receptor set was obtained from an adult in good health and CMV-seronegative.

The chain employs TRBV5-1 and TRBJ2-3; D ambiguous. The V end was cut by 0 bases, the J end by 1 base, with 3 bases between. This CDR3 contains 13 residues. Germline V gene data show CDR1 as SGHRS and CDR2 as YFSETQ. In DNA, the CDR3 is TGCGCCAGCAGCTTGGGTCGCACAGATACGCAGTATTTT. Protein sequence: CASSLGRTDTQYF.

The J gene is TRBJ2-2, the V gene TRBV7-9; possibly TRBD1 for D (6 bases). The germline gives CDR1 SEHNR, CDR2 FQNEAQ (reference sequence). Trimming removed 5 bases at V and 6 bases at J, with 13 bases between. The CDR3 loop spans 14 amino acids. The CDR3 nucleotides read TGTGCCAGCAGCCTCACAGGGATGTCCGGGGAGCTGTTTTTT. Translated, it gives CASSLTGMSGELFF.

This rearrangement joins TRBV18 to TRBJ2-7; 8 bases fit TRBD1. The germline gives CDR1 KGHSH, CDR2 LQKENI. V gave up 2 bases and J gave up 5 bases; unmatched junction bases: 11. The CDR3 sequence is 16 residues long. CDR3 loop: CASSPTGGGMKNEQYF. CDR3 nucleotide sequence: TGTGCCAGCTCACCAACAGGGGGTGGAATGAAGAACGAGCAGTACTTC. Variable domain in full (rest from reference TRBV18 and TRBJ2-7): NAGVMQNPRHLVRRRGQEARLRCSPMKGHSHVYWYRQLPEEGLKFMVYLQKENIIDESGMPKERFSAEFPKEGPSILRIQQVVRGDSAAYFCASSPTGGGMKNEQYFGPGTRLTVT.

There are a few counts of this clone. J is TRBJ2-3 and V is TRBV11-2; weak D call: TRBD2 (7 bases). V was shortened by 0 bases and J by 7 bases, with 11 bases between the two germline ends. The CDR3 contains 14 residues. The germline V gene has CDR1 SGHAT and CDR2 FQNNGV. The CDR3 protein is CASSLDGRGYTQYF. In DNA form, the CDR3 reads TGTGCCAGCAGCTTAGATGGGAGGGGGTATACGCAGTATTTT.

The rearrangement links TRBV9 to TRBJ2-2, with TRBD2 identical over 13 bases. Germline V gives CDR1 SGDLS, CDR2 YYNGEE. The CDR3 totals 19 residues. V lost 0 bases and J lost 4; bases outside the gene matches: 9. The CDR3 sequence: CASSVGTSGRRRSTGELFF. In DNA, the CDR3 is TGTGCCAGCAGCGTAGGGACTAGCGGGAGAAGGAGGTCCACCGGGGAGCTGTTTTTT.

CDR3 sequence: CASTRDNYNEQFF. In DNA, the CDR3 is TGTGCCAGCACCAGGGACAATTACAATGAGCAGTTCTTC. This chain uses TRBV2 with TRBJ2-1, with D perhaps TRBD1 (6 bases). The CDR3 consists of 13 residues. The V end was cut by 7 bases, the J end by 4 bases, with 11 bases between. Germline V gene lookup returns CDR1 SNHLY and CDR2 FYNNEI.

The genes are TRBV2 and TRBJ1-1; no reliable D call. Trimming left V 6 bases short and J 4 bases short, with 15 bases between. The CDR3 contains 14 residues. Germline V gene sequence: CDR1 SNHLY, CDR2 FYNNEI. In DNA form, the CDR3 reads TGTGCCAGCAGCCCGACCCGGCTGGGCACTGAAGCTTTCTTT. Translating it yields CASSPTRLGTEAFF.

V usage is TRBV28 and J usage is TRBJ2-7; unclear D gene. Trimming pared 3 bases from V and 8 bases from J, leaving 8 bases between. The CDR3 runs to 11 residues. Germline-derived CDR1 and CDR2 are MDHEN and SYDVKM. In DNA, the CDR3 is TGTGCCAGCAGTTTGGATGGGCAGCAGTACTTC. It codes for CASSLDGQQYF.

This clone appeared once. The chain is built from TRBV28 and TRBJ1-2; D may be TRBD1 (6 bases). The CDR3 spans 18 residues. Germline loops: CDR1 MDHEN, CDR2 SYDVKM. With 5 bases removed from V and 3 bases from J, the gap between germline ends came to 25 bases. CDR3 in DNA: TGTGCCAGCAGTGGTTATGGGAGAGAGGGGGGGCCCTACTATGGCTACACCTTC. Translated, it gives CASSGYGREGGPYYGYTF.

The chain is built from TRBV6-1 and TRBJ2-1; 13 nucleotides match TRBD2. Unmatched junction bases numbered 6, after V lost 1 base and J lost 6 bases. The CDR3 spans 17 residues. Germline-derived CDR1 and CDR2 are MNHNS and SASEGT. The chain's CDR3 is CASSEVVGLAGLNEQFF. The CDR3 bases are TGTGCCAGCAGTGAAGTCGTGGGACTAGCGGGACTCAATGAGCAGTTCTTC.

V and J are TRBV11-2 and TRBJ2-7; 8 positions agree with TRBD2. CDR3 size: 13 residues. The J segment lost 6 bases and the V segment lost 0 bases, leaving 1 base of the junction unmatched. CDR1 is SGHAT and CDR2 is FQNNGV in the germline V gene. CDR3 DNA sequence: TGTGCCAGCAGCTTAGATCGGGAGGGCGAGCAGTACTTC. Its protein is CASSLDREGEQYF.

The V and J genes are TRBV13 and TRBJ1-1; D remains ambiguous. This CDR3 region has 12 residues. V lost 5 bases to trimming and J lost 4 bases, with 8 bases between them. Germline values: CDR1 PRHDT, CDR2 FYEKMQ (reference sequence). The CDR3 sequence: CASSLPLTEAFF. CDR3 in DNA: TGTGCCAGCAGCCTCCCTCTCACTGAAGCTTTCTTT.

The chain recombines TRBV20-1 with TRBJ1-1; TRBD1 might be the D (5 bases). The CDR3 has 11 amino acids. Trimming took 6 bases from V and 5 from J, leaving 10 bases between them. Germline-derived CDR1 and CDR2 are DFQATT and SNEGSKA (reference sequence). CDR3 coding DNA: TGCAGTGCGAGGGGTGGGACTGAAGCTTTCTTT. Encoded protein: CSARGGTEAFF.

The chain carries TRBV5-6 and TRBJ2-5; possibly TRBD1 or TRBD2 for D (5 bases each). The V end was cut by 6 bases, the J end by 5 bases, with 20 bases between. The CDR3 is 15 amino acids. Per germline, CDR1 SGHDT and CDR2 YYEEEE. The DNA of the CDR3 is TGTGCCAGCATTGGCCGTGGGGGAAATGTGGAGACCCAGTACTTC. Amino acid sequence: CASIGRGGNVETQYF.

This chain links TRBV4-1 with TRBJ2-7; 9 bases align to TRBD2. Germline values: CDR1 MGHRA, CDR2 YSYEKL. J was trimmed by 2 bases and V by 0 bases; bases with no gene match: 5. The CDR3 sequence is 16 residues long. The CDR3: CASSQDFGGRAYEQYF. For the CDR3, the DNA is TGCGCCAGCAGCCAAGATTTTGGCGGGAGGGCCTACGAGCAGTACTTC.

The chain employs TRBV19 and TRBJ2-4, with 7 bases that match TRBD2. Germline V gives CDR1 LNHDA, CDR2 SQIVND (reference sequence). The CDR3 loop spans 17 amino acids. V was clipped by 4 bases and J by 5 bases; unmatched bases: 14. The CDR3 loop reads CASSTQSAGFNENIQYF. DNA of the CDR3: TGTGCCAGTAGTACTCAATCAGCGGGATTTAACGAAAACATTCAGTACTTC.

CDR3 DNA sequence: TGTGCCAGTAATCAGGACTCGAGCTCCTACAATGAGCAGTTCTTC. This codes for CASNQDSSSYNEQFF. The chain uses TRBV19 and TRBJ2-1; D is possibly TRBD2 (5 bases). V was trimmed by 7 bases and J by 0 bases, leaving 13 bases between them. The germline V gene encodes CDR1 LNHDA and CDR2 SQIVND (reference sequence). The length of the CDR3 is 15 residues.

CDR3 bases: TGCGCCAGCAGCTTGTTAGCGGGAGCCCCCTACCAAGAGACCCAGTACTTC. Translated, it gives CASSLLAGAPYQETQYF. The chain is built from TRBV5-1 and TRBJ2-5; 9 bases are shared with TRBD2. Germline CDR1 is SGHRS and CDR2 is YFSETQ. V lost 1 base and J lost 0; bases outside the gene matches: 7. This CDR3 region has 17 residues.

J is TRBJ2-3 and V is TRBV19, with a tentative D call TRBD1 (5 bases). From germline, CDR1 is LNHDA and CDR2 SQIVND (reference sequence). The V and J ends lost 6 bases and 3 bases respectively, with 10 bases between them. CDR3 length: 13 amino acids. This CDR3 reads CASRRGVTDTQYF. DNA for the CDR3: TGTGCCAGTAGAAGGGGTGTGACAGATACGCAGTATTTT.

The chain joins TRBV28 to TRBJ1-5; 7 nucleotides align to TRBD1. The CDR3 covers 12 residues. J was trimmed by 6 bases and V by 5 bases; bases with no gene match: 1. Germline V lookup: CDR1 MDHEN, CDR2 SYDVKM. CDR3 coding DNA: TGTGCCAGCAGTGACAGGGTTCAGCCCCAGCATTTT. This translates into CASSDRVQPQHF.

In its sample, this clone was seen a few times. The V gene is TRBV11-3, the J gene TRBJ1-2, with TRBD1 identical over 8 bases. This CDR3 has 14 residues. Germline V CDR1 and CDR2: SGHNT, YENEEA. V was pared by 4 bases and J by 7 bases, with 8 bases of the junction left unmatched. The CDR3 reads CASSSEDREGGYTF. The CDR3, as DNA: TGTGCCAGCAGCTCCGAGGACAGGGAGGGTGGCTACACCTTC.

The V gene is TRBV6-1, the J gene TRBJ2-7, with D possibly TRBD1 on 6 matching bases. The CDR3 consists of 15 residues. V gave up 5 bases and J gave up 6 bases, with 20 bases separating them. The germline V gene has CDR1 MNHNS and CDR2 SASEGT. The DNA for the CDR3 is TGTGCCAGCAGTTTAATGACACGGGACACTGGCGAGCAGTACTTC. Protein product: CASSLMTRDTGEQYF.

Written as DNA, the CDR3 is TGTGCCTGGAGGCGGAACCCCACCGGGGAGCTGTTTTTT. This gives the protein CAWRRNPTGELFF. The chain couples TRBV30 to TRBJ2-2; D is undetermined. CDR1 is GTSNPN, CDR2 SVGIG, per germline (reference sequence). The germline V and J ends were trimmed by 3 bases and 4 bases, with 9 bases remaining between them. The CDR3 has 13 residues.

CDR3 nucleotides: TGTGCCAGCAGCCATAGTGGGGGACGCAAGGTGGACACTGAAGCTTTCTTT. This codes for CASSHSGGRKVDTEAFF. V is TRBV7-7 and J is TRBJ1-1, with a tentative D call TRBD1 (5 bases). This CDR3 contains 17 residues. The V gene's germline CDR1 is SSHAT and CDR2 FNYEAQ (reference sequence). Trimming cost V 5 bases and J 3 bases, with 22 bases left between them.

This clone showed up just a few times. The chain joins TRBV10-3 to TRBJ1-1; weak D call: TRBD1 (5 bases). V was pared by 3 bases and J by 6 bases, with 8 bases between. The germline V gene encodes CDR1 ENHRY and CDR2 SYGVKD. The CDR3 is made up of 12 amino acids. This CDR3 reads CAISDRAAEAFF. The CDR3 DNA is TGTGCCATCAGTGACAGGGCGGCTGAAGCTTTCTTT.

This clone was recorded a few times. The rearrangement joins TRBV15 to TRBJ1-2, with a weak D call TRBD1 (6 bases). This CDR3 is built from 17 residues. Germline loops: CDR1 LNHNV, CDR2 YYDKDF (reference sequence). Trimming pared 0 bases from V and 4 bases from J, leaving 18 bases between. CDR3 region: CATSRDKTAGATYGYTF. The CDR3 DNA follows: TGTGCCACCAGCAGAGATAAAACGGCAGGGGCCACCTATGGCTACACCTTC.

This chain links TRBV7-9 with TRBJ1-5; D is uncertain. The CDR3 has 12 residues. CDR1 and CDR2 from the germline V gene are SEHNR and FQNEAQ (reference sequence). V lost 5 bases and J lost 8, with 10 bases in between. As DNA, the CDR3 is TGTGCCAGCAGCGAAAACTTAGAGCCCCAGCATTTT. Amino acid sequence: CASSENLEPQHF.

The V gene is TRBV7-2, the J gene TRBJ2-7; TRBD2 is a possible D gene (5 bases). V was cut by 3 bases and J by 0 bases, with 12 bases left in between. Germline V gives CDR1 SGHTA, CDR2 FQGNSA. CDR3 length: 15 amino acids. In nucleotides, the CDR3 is TGTGCCAGCAGCTTTAGTCGGACTGGCTCCTACGAGCAGTACTTC. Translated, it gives CASSFSRTGSYEQYF.

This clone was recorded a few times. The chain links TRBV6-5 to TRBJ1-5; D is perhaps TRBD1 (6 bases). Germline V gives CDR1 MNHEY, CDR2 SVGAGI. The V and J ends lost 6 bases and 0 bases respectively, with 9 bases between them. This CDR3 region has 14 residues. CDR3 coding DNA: TGTGCCAGCAGGGACAGCGGTAGCAATCAGCCCCAGCATTTT. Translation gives CASRDSGSNQPQHF.